This T cell receptor beta chain is drawn from a study of Graves' ophthalmopathy and Graves' hyperthyroidism. The study amplified TCR beta CDR3 regions using RNA transcripts. Scientists carried out first-round RT-PCR using HTBI primers and then a second-round multiplex PCR. TCRdb re-called the multiplex PCR reads through MiXCR, storing one row per CDR3 protein. Of 650,000 to 800,000 distinct CDR3 sequences listed, more than 40% are singletons. Germline V lookup: CDR1 SGHAT, CDR2 FQDESV (reference sequence). The CDR3 has 17 residues. The junction had 8 bases not matched to a gene; V was cut back by 5 bases and J by 0 bases. Exclusion covered patients with other autoimmune diseases or uncontrolled infections (as well as pregnancy or lactation).

The sequenced material came from peripheral blood. This chain links TRBV11-1 with TRBJ1-3, with 9 bases lining up with TRBD1. This sequence was found in an adult man with Graves' ophthalmopathy. The DNA for the CDR3 is TGTGCCAGCAGCCAAGAGACAGGGGGAAACTCTGGAAACACCATATATTTT. Amino acids: CASSQETGGNSGNTIYF.